This passage covers 27 T cell receptor beta chains from one sample sequenced in a study of OX40 agonist ivuxolimab in advanced cancers. The data were produced by immunoSEQ multiplex PCR, yet TCRdb's version contains in-frame clones alone and is incomplete. The repertoire holds some 28,000 clones, with about 90% as singletons. The input for sequencing was CD4+ or CD8+ T cells sorted from blood, taken in a trial of the OX40 agonist ivuxolimab. The receptors were sampled from an adult with an advanced solid tumor such as melanoma, head and neck, liver or kidney cancer.

This sequence joins TRBV19 and TRBJ2-7; D may be TRBD1 or TRBD2 (5 bases each). Germline V lookup: CDR1 LNHDA, CDR2 SQIVND (reference sequence). This CDR3 is built from 13 residues. With 5 bases removed from V and 0 bases from J, the gap between germline ends came to 8 bases. CDR3 DNA sequence: TGTGCCAGTAGTCCGGGGACCTCCTACGAGCAGTACTTC. Amino acid sequence: CASSPGTSYEQYF.

The V and J genes are TRBV30 and TRBJ1-2; D is ambiguous. The length of the CDR3 is 12 residues. CDR1 and CDR2 (germline): GTSNPN, SVGIG (reference sequence). The ends were cut back, 4 bases at V and 1 base at J, with 7 bases in the middle. The CDR3 DNA is TGTGCCTGGACAGGCGATAACTATGGCTACACCTTC. Its translation: CAWTGDNYGYTF.

The chain joins TRBV5-4 to TRBJ1-4; D call uncertain. V was cut by 8 bases and J by 3 bases, with 8 bases left in between. Germline V gives CDR1 SGHNT, CDR2 YYREEE (reference sequence). The CDR3 covers 12 residues. CDR3 sequence reads: CASGVSNEKLFF. In DNA form, the CDR3 reads TGTGCCAGTGGGGTTTCTAATGAAAAACTGTTTTTT. Full variable domain (rest looked up from reference TRBV5-4 and TRBJ1-4): ETGVTQSPTHLIKTRGQQVTLRCSSQSGHNTVSWYQQALGQGPQFIFQYYREEENGRGNFPPRFSGLQFPNYSSELNVNALELDDSALYLCASGVSNEKLFFGSGTQLSVL.

CDR3 coding DNA: TGTGCCAGCAGTACTCTATCGGGGGGGGCCGGAGATACGCAGTATTTT. Encoded protein: CASSTLSGGAGDTQYF. The chain uses TRBV27 and TRBJ2-3, with 8 bases fitting TRBD2. The CDR3 has 16 amino acids. V was pared by 5 bases and J by 5 bases, with 12 bases of the junction left unmatched. CDR1 and CDR2 (germline): MNHEY, SMNVEV (reference sequence).

The chain is built from TRBV9 and TRBJ2-3; D may be TRBD1 or TRBD2 (5 bases each). V lost 0 bases and J 6 bases, leaving 20 bases between the germline ends. The CDR3 has 17 amino acids. CDR1 and CDR2 (germline): SGDLS, YYNGEE. The CDR3 loop is CASSVVSGTDNLDTQYF. The CDR3 DNA is TGTGCCAGCAGCGTAGTCTCCGGGACCGATAACCTGGATACGCAGTATTTT.

The chain uses TRBV27 and TRBJ2-1; TRBD2 matches 12 bases. With V trimmed by 3 bases and J by 4 bases, 7 bases remained unmatched. The CDR3 has 17 residues. In germline, CDR1 is MNHEY, CDR2 SMNVEV (reference sequence). This chain's CDR3 is CASSLQLAGGLYNEQFF. In DNA, the CDR3 is TGTGCCAGCAGTTTGCAACTAGCGGGGGGCCTATACAATGAGCAGTTCTTC.

The chain combines TRBV29-1 with TRBJ2-7; 11 bases fit TRBD1. The CDR3 runs 13 residues. The ends lost 5 bases at V and 4 bases at J; junction bases unmatched: 4. Per the germline V gene, CDR1 is SQVTM and CDR2 is ANQGSEA. The CDR3 nucleotides are TGCAGCGTTTGGACAGGGGGCGCATACGAGCAGTACTTC. This gives the protein CSVWTGGAYEQYF.

This rearrangement joins TRBV7-9 to TRBJ1-2, with 8 nucleotides matching TRBD1. The V and J ends lost 5 bases and 8 bases, in that order; junction bases with no gene match: 16. Germline V gene lookup returns CDR1 SEHNR and CDR2 FQNEAQ (reference sequence). This CDR3 region has 16 residues. The CDR3 spells CASSHPRGQGAGGYTF. The CDR3, as DNA: TGTGCCAGCAGCCACCCCCGCGGACAGGGTGCCGGCGGCTACACCTTC.

J is TRBJ2-3 and V is TRBV7-9, with TRBD1 matching 9 bases. Unmatched junction bases numbered 6, after V lost 5 bases and J lost 3 bases. Per the germline V gene, CDR1 is SEHNR and CDR2 is FQNEAQ (reference sequence). CDR3 size: 15 residues. The CDR3: CASSGAGTGTDTQYF. CDR3 sequence (DNA): TGTGCCAGCAGCGGGGCCGGGACAGGGACAGATACGCAGTATTTT. Together with reference TRBV7-9 and TRBJ2-3, the CDR3 gives the full variable domain: DTGVSQNPRHKITKRGQNVTFRCDPISEHNRLYWYRQTLGQGPEFLTYFQNEAQLEKSRLLSDRFSAERPKGSFSTLEIQRTEQGDSAMYLCASSGAGTGTDTQYFGPGTRLTVL.

This rearrangement joins TRBV5-1 to TRBJ1-1; D uncertain. CDR3 length: 13 residues. The ends were cut back, 2 bases at V and 1 base at J, with 6 bases in the middle. Germline V gene lookup returns CDR1 SGHRS and CDR2 YFSETQ. This CDR3 reads CASSFTRNTEAFF. DNA for the CDR3: TGCGCCAGCAGCTTCACAAGGAACACTGAAGCTTTCTTT.

The chain uses TRBV2 and TRBJ2-3; possibly TRBD2 for D (5 bases). The CDR3 has 11 amino acids. Germline V gives CDR1 SNHLY, CDR2 FYNNEI. The ends were cut back, 7 bases at V and 5 bases at J, with 7 bases in the middle. The CDR3 region is CASIEGDTQYF. CDR3 coding DNA: TGTGCCAGCATTGAGGGAGATACGCAGTATTTT.

This chain links TRBV4-2 with TRBJ1-2; 12 nucleotides agree with TRBD1. V trimming: 0 bases; J trimming: 8 bases; junction bases outside the gene matches: 4. Germline values: CDR1 LGHNA, CDR2 YNFKEQ. The CDR3 has 15 amino acids. The chain's CDR3 is CASSQDRDRGPGYTF. The CDR3 nucleotides are TGTGCCAGCAGCCAAGACAGGGACAGGGGGCCCGGCTACACCTTC.

This rearrangement joins TRBV6-4 to TRBJ2-1; 8 bases fit TRBD1. CDR1 and CDR2 from the germline V gene are MRHNA and SNTAGT. There are 13 residues in the CDR3. Trimming took 5 bases from V and 9 from J; bases not matched to a gene: 6. The CDR3 loop reads CASSLATGVEQFF. CDR3 DNA: TGTGCCAGCAGTTTAGCGACAGGGGTTGAGCAGTTCTTC.

The CDR3 sequence is CASSVHTNYGYTF. CDR3 in DNA: TGTGCCAGCAGCGTGCACACTAACTATGGCTACACCTTC. V usage is TRBV9 and J usage is TRBJ1-2; D ambiguous. V lost 2 bases, J lost 0 bases, and 5 bases lay in between. The CDR3 is 13 residues long. The V gene's germline CDR1 is SGDLS and CDR2 YYNGEE.

This chain links TRBV7-9 with TRBJ2-7, with 7 bases fitting TRBD1. This CDR3 contains 16 residues. J was trimmed by 0 bases and V by 5 bases; bases with no gene match: 10. The germline CDR1 and CDR2 sequences are SEHNR and FQNEAQ (reference sequence). The CDR3 bases are TGTGCCAGCAGCCCCCTAGATGGGACAGACTCCTACGAGCAGTACTTC. Its protein is CASSPLDGTDSYEQYF.

This chain uses TRBV6-6 with TRBJ1-2, with D possibly matching TRBD1 (6 bases). The V gene's germline CDR1 is MNHNY and CDR2 SVGAGI (reference sequence). This CDR3 spans 15 amino acids. The germline V and J ends were trimmed by 5 bases and 3 bases, with 16 bases remaining between them. CDR3 loop: CASSLQGFFDYGYTF. The CDR3 coding sequence is TGTGCCAGCAGTCTACAGGGTTTTTTTGACTATGGCTACACCTTC.

The chain uses TRBV11-2 and TRBJ1-5; D ambiguous. Per the germline V gene, CDR1 is SGHAT and CDR2 is FQNNGV. Between the trimmed V and J ends, which lost 0 bases and 4 bases, there was a span of 13 bases. This CDR3 is 16 amino acids long. DNA of the CDR3: TGTGCCAGCAGCTTAGATTGGACGGGTACTAATCAGCCCCAGCATTTT. It is translated as CASSLDWTGTNQPQHF.

V usage is TRBV7-9 and J usage is TRBJ2-5; a weak D match, TRBD2 (6 bases). Matching the DNA end better, TRBJ2-7 makes the J call doubtful. The CDR3 is 15 amino acids. CDR1 is SEHNR, CDR2 FQNEAQ, per germline (reference sequence). In DNA, the CDR3 is TGTGCCAGCAGCTTAGGGGCGGGACTCCTCACCGAGCAGTACTTC. Protein sequence: CASSLGAGLLTEQYF.

The V gene is TRBV11-2, the J gene TRBJ1-2, with D perhaps matching TRBD1 (5 bases). The CDR3 spans 14 residues. CDR1 and CDR2 (germline): SGHAT, FQNNGV. V lost 4 bases to trimming and J lost 4 bases, with 13 bases between them. CDR3 residues: CASSSPGGGYGYTF. The CDR3 DNA reads TGTGCCAGCAGCTCCCCCGGGGGGGGCTATGGCTACACCTTC. Looking up the rest from reference TRBV11-2 and TRBJ1-2 gives the full variable domain: EAGVAQSPRYKIIEKRQSVAFWCNPISGHATLYWYQQILGQGPKLLIQFQNNGVVDDSQLPKDRFSAERLKGVDSTLKIQPAKLEDSAVYLCASSSPGGGYGYTFGSGTRLTVV.

CDR3 loop: CASSLLGPSPTNEKLFF. As DNA, the CDR3 is TGTGCCAGCAGCTTATTAGGGCCCTCCCCAACTAATGAAAAACTGTTTTTT. This chain links TRBV7-9 with TRBJ1-4; no reliable D call. The germline gives CDR1 SEHNR, CDR2 FQNEAQ (reference sequence). This CDR3 contains 17 residues. The V end was cut by 2 bases, the J end by 0 bases, with 13 bases between. Full variable domain (rest looked up from reference TRBV7-9 and TRBJ1-4): DTGVSQNPRHKITKRGQNVTFRCDPISEHNRLYWYRQTLGQGPEFLTYFQNEAQLEKSRLLSDRFSAERPKGSFSTLEIQRTEQGDSAMYLCASSLLGPSPTNEKLFFGSGTQLSVL.

The gene calls are TRBV13 and TRBJ1-5; D not certain. Germline assignment: CDR1 PRHDT and CDR2 FYEKMQ (reference sequence). V was clipped by 0 bases and J by 6 bases, with 3 bases between them. This CDR3 comprises 12 residues. The CDR3 DNA sequence: TGTGCCAGCAGCTTAGGGAGTCAGCCCCAGCATTTT. Translating gives CASSLGSQPQHF.

The chain links TRBV7-9 to TRBJ2-5; no clear D. Trimming left V 1 base short and J 5 bases short, with 8 bases between. The germline V gene has CDR1 SEHNR and CDR2 FQNEAQ (reference sequence). The CDR3 totals 13 residues. The CDR3 region is CASSLDSSETQYF. As DNA, the CDR3 is TGTGCCAGCAGCTTAGATTCCAGTGAGACCCAGTACTTC.

By proportion, this clone is medium-sized. The chain uses TRBV4-1 and TRBJ1-2; a possible D gene is TRBD1 (6 bases). Germline loops: CDR1 MGHRA, CDR2 YSYEKL. There are 14 residues in the CDR3. Trimming removed 0 bases from V and 10 bases from J, with 15 bases in between. CDR3 sequence: CASSQDRMTGSYTF. The CDR3 DNA reads TGCGCCAGCAGCCAAGATAGGATGACAGGATCCTACACCTTC.

The chain is built from TRBV19 and TRBJ2-7; D is possibly TRBD2 (5 bases). This CDR3 region has 16 residues. In germline, CDR1 is LNHDA, CDR2 SQIVND (reference sequence). Trimming shortened V by 3 bases and J by 2 bases, and 17 bases separated the two germline ends. The CDR3 spells CASSMQVATFAYEQYF. The CDR3 DNA is TGTGCCAGTAGTATGCAAGTAGCGACCTTTGCCTACGAGCAGTACTTC.

The genes are TRBV29-1 and TRBJ1-5; D unresolved. V was pared by 4 bases and J by 0 bases, with 7 bases between. Per germline, CDR1 SQVTM and CDR2 ANQGSEA. The CDR3 has 13 amino acids. The CDR3 DNA sequence: TGCAGCGTTGGCAGTGATAGCAATCAGCCCCAGCATTTT. Translated, it gives CSVGSDSNQPQHF.

The chain recombines TRBV27 with TRBJ2-3; 8 bases match TRBD1. V lost 3 bases, J lost 5 bases, and 7 bases stayed unmatched. Germline-derived CDR1 and CDR2 are MNHEY and SMNVEV (reference sequence). This CDR3 is built from 15 residues. As DNA, the CDR3 is TGTGCCAGCAGTTTCCGAGACAGGGGTGGAGATACGCAGTATTTT. Translating gives CASSFRDRGGDTQYF.

The CDR3 DNA reads as TGTGCCAGCAGCTTTAGTATTGACGAGCAGTACTTC. Residues: CASSFSIDEQYF. The rearrangement links TRBV11-2 to TRBJ2-7; unclear D gene. V lost 3 bases to trimming and J lost 5 bases, with 8 bases between them. This CDR3 is built from 12 residues. Germline CDR1 and CDR2: SGHAT and FQNNGV.